The entry below gives a single T cell receptor beta chain sequence along with its context. Recovered participants had two consecutive negative NP/OP PCR tests, healthcare professional clearance, or symptom resolution. The data belong to a study of blood T cell repertoires in COVID-19. Study as a whole: From T cells, B-cell-depleted T cells, or PBMCs came the material, which was cDNA or gDNA.

Original handling: How many nucleated cells were present was estimated from reference gene primer amplification. The data were produced by immunoSEQ multiplex PCR, yet TCRdb's version contains in-frame clones alone and is incomplete. The V and J calls and clone size were taken over from that table, and D and trimming were inferred from the DNA. The repertoire includes 200,000 or so clones, around 89% of them detected once, and 2.6% sits in the top ten. Per the germline V gene, CDR1 is LNHDA and CDR2 is SQIVND (reference sequence). The V and J ends lost 5 bases and 0 bases respectively, with 13 bases between them. CDR3 size: 15 residues.

Sequenced material: PBMCs or T cells enriched from blood (not recorded which). This sequence joins TRBV19 and TRBJ2-5; tentative D call: TRBD2 (6 bases). This receptor was taken from a woman aged 25 to 39 who had recovered from COVID-19. Here the CDR3 reads CASSSHSGDQETQYF. The CDR3 DNA reads as TGTGCCAGTAGTTCCCATTCGGGGGACCAAGAGACCCAGTACTTC.